Presented here are 32 T cell receptor beta chains from one specimen sequenced in a study of beta chain features in type 1 diabetes (dated by TCRdb to the late 2010s). The library was produced with the immunoSEQ multiplex PCR assay. The entire amount of isolated RNA was reverse transcribed using the High Capacity cDNA Reverse Transcription Kit, so the sequenced TCRB transcripts were expressed ones. TCRdb obtained this table from immuneACCESS and retained in-frame rearrangements with V and J assigned. These tables miss some clones; where compared with another copy, unresolved V genes account for less than half of the shortfall, and the remainder is unexplained. Across this sample there are almost 350,000 clones, with about 20% seen only once. The ten biggest clones cover 0.044% of the sample. The sample was naive CD4+ T cells from blood. The sample's cell subset or site label, in plain terms: true naive CD4+ T cells. These receptors were collected from a woman aged 18-35 years in good health.

This chain joins TRBV5-6 and TRBJ1-1; unclear D gene. Germline V gives CDR1 SGHDT, CDR2 YYEEEE. Deletions cut 1 base from V and 5 bases from J, with 6 bases between. The CDR3 loop spans 12 amino acids. CDR3 residues: CASSLWETEAFF. The CDR3 nucleotides read TGTGCCAGCAGCTTGTGGGAGACTGAAGCTTTCTTT.

This chain joins TRBV5-1 and TRBJ2-3; 12 bases are a match to TRBD1. The junction had 4 bases not matched to a gene; V was cut back by 3 bases and J by 5 bases. The CDR3 has 15 amino acids. Germline-derived CDR1 and CDR2 are SGHRS and YFSETQ. The CDR3 loop is CASSWGTGGKDTQYF. The CDR3 nucleotides read TGCGCCAGCAGCTGGGGGACAGGGGGCAAAGATACGCAGTATTTT.

The V and J genes are TRBV5-1 and TRBJ2-2; D ambiguous. This CDR3 region has 11 residues. V shed 6 bases and J shed 6 bases, with 6 bases lying between them. CDR1 and CDR2 from the germline V gene are SGHRS and YFSETQ. CDR3 amino acids: CASKQAGELFF. As DNA, the CDR3 is TGCGCCAGCAAGCAGGCCGGGGAGCTGTTTTTT.

This clone was picked up a small number of times. The chain is built from TRBV7-9 and TRBJ2-5, with TRBD1 matching 8 bases. J was trimmed by 4 bases and V by 5 bases; bases with no gene match: 9. Per germline, CDR1 SEHNR and CDR2 FQNEAQ (reference sequence). The CDR3 loop spans 15 amino acids. The CDR3 nucleotides read TGTGCCAGCAGCCCGCCCAGACAGGGGATAGAGACCCAGTACTTC. It codes for CASSPPRQGIETQYF.

V is TRBV5-4 and J is TRBJ2-4; 7 nucleotides agree with TRBD2. This CDR3 comprises 19 residues. The V gene end was trimmed by 2 bases and the J gene end by 0 bases; junction bases not matched to a gene: 14. Germline CDR1 is SGHNT and CDR2 is YYREEE (reference sequence). CDR3 coding DNA: TGTGCCAGCAGCTTTTCGACCGGAGCGGGAACCCTAGCCAAAAACATTCAGTACTTC. Translation: CASSFSTGAGTLAKNIQYF.

The chain has TRBV5-1 and TRBJ2-7, with D hard to call. CDR1 and CDR2 from the germline V gene are SGHRS and YFSETQ. V gave up 3 bases and J gave up 0 bases, with 7 bases separating them. The CDR3 is made up of 13 amino acids. This CDR3 reads CASSSRSSYEQYF. Here the CDR3 DNA reads TGCGCCAGCAGCTCGAGGAGCTCCTACGAGCAGTACTTC. The complete variable domain, with remaining parts taken from reference TRBV5-1 and TRBJ2-7, reads KAGVTQTPRYLIKTRGQQVTLSCSPISGHRSVSWYQQTPGQGLQFLFEYFSETQRNKGNFPGRFSGRQFSNSRSEMNVSTLELGDSALYLCASSSRSSYEQYFGPGTRLTVT.

This chain joins TRBV4-1 and TRBJ2-2, with 7 bases aligning to TRBD2. There are 16 residues in the CDR3. V lost 5 bases to trimming and J lost 2 bases; unmatched junction nucleotides: 8. Looked up from germline, CDR1 is MGHRA and CDR2 is YSYEKL. CDR3 region: CASSYPGRENTGELFF. The CDR3 DNA follows: TGCGCCAGCAGCTACCCTGGGAGGGAAAACACCGGGGAGCTGTTTTTT.

This clone was counted between two and nine times. This chain connects TRBV4-1 to TRBJ2-2, with D maybe TRBD1 (6 bases). CDR1 and CDR2 from the germline V gene are MGHRA and YSYEKL. The length of the CDR3 is 15 residues. The ends were cut back, 0 bases at V and 4 bases at J, with 9 bases in the middle. CDR3 sequence (DNA): TGCGCCAGCAGCCAAGATGGACAGATCACCGGGGAGCTGTTTTTT. Protein product: CASSQDGQITGELFF.

The V call is TRBV6-6, the J call TRBJ2-1; possible D gene TRBD1, 5 bases. Trimming removed 8 bases at V and 9 bases at J, with 17 bases between. Looked up from germline, CDR1 is MNHNY and CDR2 is SVGAGI (reference sequence). CDR3 length: 13 amino acids. This CDR3 is CASVQGERSEQFF. The DNA of the CDR3 is TGTGCCAGCGTTCAGGGTGAAAGAAGTGAGCAGTTCTTC.

The chain recombines TRBV10-3 with TRBJ2-5, with D possibly being TRBD2 (6 bases). The CDR3 contains 13 residues. Trimming shortened V by 8 bases and J by 5 bases, and 15 bases separated the two germline ends. CDR1 is ENHRY, CDR2 SYGVKD, per germline. The CDR3 DNA is TGTGCCATCCGGGGGAGTGAGGGGGAGACCCAGTACTTC. Translating it yields CAIRGSEGETQYF.

V and J are TRBV4-1 and TRBJ2-1; TRBD2 is a possible D gene (5 bases). From germline, CDR1 is MGHRA and CDR2 YSYEKL. The V gene lost 10 bases and the J gene lost 1 base, with 5 bases spanning the gap. The CDR3 has 11 amino acids. This CDR3 reads CATGSYNEQFF. CDR3 DNA: TGCGCCACGGGATCCTACAATGAGCAGTTCTTC.

This clone was detected only a few times. The J gene is TRBJ2-3, the V gene TRBV7-3; possibly TRBD2 for D (5 bases). Per germline, CDR1 SGHTA and CDR2 FQGTGA. Trimming took off 6 bases at V and 0 bases at J, with 13 bases between the two ends. There are 15 residues in the CDR3. This CDR3 is CASRPSGTSTDTQYF. The DNA for the CDR3 is TGTGCCAGCAGACCGAGCGGAACTAGCACAGATACGCAGTATTTT.

This clone has a handful of counts. The CDR3 nucleotides read TGTGCCTGGCAGGGAAATTTGGGGGATACGCAGTATTTT. Translating gives CAWQGNLGDTQYF. V is TRBV30 and J is TRBJ2-3; possibly TRBD1 for D (5 bases). The CDR3 consists of 13 residues. The V gene lost 5 bases and the J gene lost 6 bases, with 15 bases spanning the gap. Germline values: CDR1 GTSNPN, CDR2 SVGIG (reference sequence).

This clone was detected a few times. The chain carries TRBV16 and TRBJ1-5; 9 bases line up with TRBD1. Looked up from germline, CDR1 is KGHSY and CDR2 is FQNENV. The CDR3 length is 15 residues. J lost 3 bases, V lost 4 bases, and 4 bases had no gene match. CDR3 DNA sequence: TGTGCCAGCAGCCCCGGGACAGGGTACAATCAGCCCCAGCATTTT. It encodes CASSPGTGYNQPQHF.

A few counts support this clone. The CDR3 coding sequence is TGTGCCAGCAGCCCTACTAGCGGGACTGGCGATGAGCAGTTCTTC. This translates into CASSPTSGTGDEQFF. This chain connects TRBV7-9 to TRBJ2-1; 10 bases are a match to TRBD2. Germline CDR1 SEHNR, CDR2 FQNEAQ (reference sequence). J was trimmed by 8 bases and V by 5 bases; bases with no gene match: 9. This CDR3 is built from 15 residues.

The chain is built from TRBV5-1 and TRBJ2-3; D might be TRBD2 (6 bases). The CDR3 has 16 amino acids. V gave up 4 bases and J gave up 3 bases, with 18 bases separating them. CDR1 SGHRS and CDR2 YFSETQ come from the germline V gene. The CDR3 reads CASSLRVGGRTDTQYF. CDR3 coding DNA: TGCGCCAGCAGCCTACGAGTGGGGGGACGGACAGATACGCAGTATTTT.

The V and J genes are TRBV5-1 and TRBJ2-3, with D possibly matching TRBD1 (6 bases). Germline V gene sequence: CDR1 SGHRS, CDR2 YFSETQ. V lost 2 bases, J lost 2 bases, and 9 bases lay in between. This CDR3 is 14 amino acids long. The DNA for the CDR3 is TGCGCCAGCAGCTTAGCAGGGGCCACAGATACGCAGTATTTT. Its protein is CASSLAGATDTQYF.

The chain uses TRBV7-9 and TRBJ1-1; D gene uncertain. In germline, CDR1 is SEHNR, CDR2 FQNEAQ (reference sequence). V was trimmed by 1 base and J by 11 bases, leaving 14 bases between them. The length of the CDR3 is 13 residues. CDR3 DNA: TGTGCCAGCAGCTTAGGAGGCGGGAATCCGGCTTTCTTT. Amino acid sequence: CASSLGGGNPAFF.

V and J are TRBV29-1 and TRBJ2-5; 7 bases line up with TRBD2. Germline lookup yields CDR1 SQVTM and CDR2 ANQGSEA. This CDR3 spans 11 amino acids. The ends lost 7 bases at V and 5 bases at J; junction bases unmatched: 4. The CDR3 DNA reads TGCAGCGGGGGGGGTTTTGAGACCCAGTACTTC. Residues: CSGGGFETQYF.

The chain carries TRBV5-1 and TRBJ1-1, with no clear D. The CDR3 extends over 14 amino acids. The germline V and J ends were trimmed by 4 bases and 2 bases, with 12 bases remaining between them. The germline CDR1 and CDR2 sequences are SGHRS and YFSETQ. The CDR3 nucleotides are TGCGCCAGCAGCCTAAACGAGCCCAACACTGAAGCTTTCTTT. Translation: CASSLNEPNTEAFF.

V and J are TRBV29-1 and TRBJ2-3; TRBD2 matches at 12 bases. Per the germline V gene, CDR1 is SQVTM and CDR2 is ANQGSEA. V lost 7 bases, J lost 4 bases, and 6 bases stayed unmatched. The CDR3 has 14 amino acids. The CDR3 loop is CSALTSGRSDTQYF. CDR3 DNA sequence: TGCAGCGCCTTGACTAGCGGGAGATCAGATACGCAGTATTTT.

CDR3 in DNA: TGTGCCAGCACCCCATTTGGGGGGGGCTACTACGAGCAGTACTTC. The encoded protein is CASTPFGGGYYEQYF. The chain combines TRBV6-5 with TRBJ2-7, with D possibly matching TRBD2 (7 bases). V gave up 7 bases and J gave up 3 bases, with 19 bases separating them. The V gene's germline CDR1 is MNHEY and CDR2 SVGAGI. The CDR3 is made up of 15 amino acids.

V and J are TRBV7-2 and TRBJ2-1; D gene uncertain. The CDR3 extends over 13 amino acids. The germline V and J ends were trimmed by 2 bases and 16 bases, with 18 bases remaining between them. CDR1 is SGHTA and CDR2 is FQGNSA in the germline V gene. DNA for the CDR3: TGTGCCAGCAGCTTAATCCTAGTCCCGACCTTCTTCTTC. Translated, it gives CASSLILVPTFFF.

Note on this clone: One junction end disagrees with the germline gene, perhaps due to a read error. This sequence joins TRBV12-5 and TRBJ1-4; D not certain. CDR1 is LGHNT and CDR2 is FRNRAP in the germline V gene. The CDR3 runs 11 residues. The CDR3 coding sequence is TGTGCTAGTGGCTTGGGAGAGAAAAGTTTTTTT. This sequence encodes CASGLGEKSFF.

This clone was seen more than once but under ten times. The genes are TRBV5-6 and TRBJ2-5; D call uncertain. The CDR3 covers 14 residues. CDR1 is SGHDT and CDR2 is YYEEEE in the germline V gene. V shed 0 bases and J shed 5 bases, with 11 bases lying between them. The CDR3: CASSLGRFGETQYF. The CDR3 DNA reads TGTGCCAGCAGCTTGGGGCGGTTTGGTGAGACCCAGTACTTC.

The rearrangement joins TRBV29-1 to TRBJ2-2, with D possibly TRBD1 on 6 matching bases. The germline V and J ends were trimmed by 3 bases and 4 bases, with 12 bases remaining between them. Germline CDR1 is SQVTM and CDR2 is ANQGSEA. The CDR3 length is 14 residues. The CDR3 loop is CSVEGATATGELFF. The CDR3 nucleotides read TGCAGCGTTGAGGGGGCTACCGCCACCGGGGAGCTGTTTTTT.

This clone was picked up one time. V is TRBV29-1 and J is TRBJ2-1; 8 bases are a match to TRBD1. This CDR3 spans 15 amino acids. Germline values: CDR1 SQVTM, CDR2 ANQGSEA. The J segment lost 0 bases and the V segment lost 2 bases, leaving 3 bases of the junction unmatched. In nucleotides, the CDR3 is TGCAGCGTTGAAAGGGGGACAGGCTCCTACAATGAGCAGTTCTTC. Its protein is CSVERGTGSYNEQFF.

Concerning this clone itself: Distinct nucleotide sequences in the sample also encode this CDR3. The chain uses TRBV19 and TRBJ1-2; D is unclear. From germline, CDR1 is LNHDA and CDR2 SQIVND (reference sequence). The CDR3 is 12 residues long. Trimming stripped 9 bases from V and 0 bases from J, with 8 bases between. This CDR3 reads CASSRANYGYTF. The CDR3 coding sequence is TGTGCCAGCTCTAGAGCTAACTATGGCTACACCTTC.

This clone was observed a handful of times. The J gene is TRBJ2-1, the V gene TRBV7-2; 13 bases agree with TRBD2. The germline CDR1 and CDR2 sequences are SGHTA and FQGNSA. The V and J ends lost 5 bases and 6 bases, in that order; junction bases with no gene match: 4. The CDR3 has 15 amino acids. DNA of the CDR3: TGTGCCAGCAGCCGTACTAGCGGGGGGGCCAATGAGCAGTTCTTC. Translating it yields CASSRTSGGANEQFF.

This clone was counted a few times. The chain links TRBV27 to TRBJ1-2, with D possibly TRBD1 on 6 matching bases. Between the trimmed V and J ends, which lost 3 bases and 8 bases, there was a span of 10 bases. Germline lookup yields CDR1 MNHEY and CDR2 SMNVEV (reference sequence). There are 12 residues in the CDR3. The CDR3 region is CASSLGRGGYTF. CDR3 DNA: TGTGCCAGCAGTTTGGGCAGGGGCGGCTACACCTTC.

A few counts support this clone. V is TRBV10-3 and J is TRBJ1-1; a weak D match, TRBD1 (6 bases). Trimming removed 8 bases from V and 1 base from J, with 14 bases in between. Germline loops: CDR1 ENHRY, CDR2 SYGVKD. The CDR3 sequence is 14 residues long. The DNA for the CDR3 is TGTGCCATCGGAACCGACAGGCGGAACACTGAAGCTTTCTTT. Translating it yields CAIGTDRRNTEAFF.

J is TRBJ2-7 and V is TRBV7-3; 7 nucleotides agree with TRBD2. The V gene's germline CDR1 is SGHTA and CDR2 FQGTGA. The CDR3 sequence is 12 residues long. Trimming cost V 11 bases and J 4 bases; bases outside gene matches: 8. CDR3 sequence (DNA): TGTGCCCGATGGGGGGAGGGATACGAGCAGTACTTC. This translates into CARWGEGYEQYF.